This record looks at one TCR beta chain sequence and its context. The data stem from a study of T-cell reconstitution after alpha-beta-depleted transplantation in children. Preparing the TCRbeta library involved the use of unique molecular identifiers. TCRdb re-called the PCR reads with MiXCR, one entry per CDR3 protein. The top ten hold about 5% of the sample, which has approximately 420,000 distinct CDR3 sequences, roughly a tenth seen once. This TCR was sampled from a human donor who donated a stem cell graft to a child with acute myeloid leukemia. Sample: PBMCs from the stem cell graft donor, taken from the stem cell graft.

The CDR3 nucleotides read TGCAGCGCCCCGGAACATGAAAAACTGTTTTTT. Translated: CSAPEHEKLFF. The chain employs TRBV29-1 and TRBJ1-4; D unclear. From germline, CDR1 is SQVTM and CDR2 ANQGSEA. Trimming took off 7 bases at V and 6 bases at J, with 9 bases between the two ends. The CDR3 spans 11 residues.